This T cell receptor beta chain was recovered during a study of long-term antiretroviral therapy in people with HIV. Overall study results and limits: ART adherence, viral resistance and therapy changes were undocumented. ART preceded a rise in diversity that nonetheless stayed lower than in transplant donor controls. Collection of the blood took place between about 2004 and 2017. The ART regimens in use then may have been less effective than current ones. Repertoires in HIV (unlike those of controls) had narrower CDR3 length ranges.

Comments on this clone: The antigen remains undetermined.

Survey level was the resolution at which the v3.0 immunoSEQ assay ran. Only in-frame clones appear in the TCRdb table, and some are missing; sequencing was by immunoSEQ multiplex PCR. The sample contains approximately 24,000 clones, about nine tenths of which appear only once. The CDR3 has 17 amino acids. V shed 8 bases, J shed 5 bases, and the junction held 20 bases outside the gene matches. Germline CDR1 is SGHTA and CDR2 is FQGNSA. This sample comprised unsorted PBMCs, obtained 1.8 years before starting antiretroviral therapy. The chain couples TRBV7-2 to TRBJ2-5; 7 bases are a match to TRBD2. This clonotype was sampled from a man aged 45-65 years with HIV. The CDR3 here is CASVLGIIGGRGETQYF. In nucleotides, the CDR3 is TGTGCCAGCGTATTGGGCATTATCGGCGGGAGAGGGGAGACCCAGTACTTC.